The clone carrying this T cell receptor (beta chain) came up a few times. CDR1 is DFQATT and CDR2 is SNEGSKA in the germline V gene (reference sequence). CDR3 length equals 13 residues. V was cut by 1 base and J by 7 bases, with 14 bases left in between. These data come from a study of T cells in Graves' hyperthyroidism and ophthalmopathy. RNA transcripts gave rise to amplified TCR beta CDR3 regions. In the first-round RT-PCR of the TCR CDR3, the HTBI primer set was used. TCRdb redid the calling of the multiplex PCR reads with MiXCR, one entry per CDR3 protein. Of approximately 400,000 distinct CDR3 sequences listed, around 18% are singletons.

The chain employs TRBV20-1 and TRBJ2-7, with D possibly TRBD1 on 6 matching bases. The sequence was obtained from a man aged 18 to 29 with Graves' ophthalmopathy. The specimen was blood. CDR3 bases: TGCAGTGCTAGAGGGAACAGGGAATGGGAGCAGTACTTC. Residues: CSARGNREWEQYF.